This TCR beta chain was sequenced during a study of blood T cell repertoires in COVID-19. As for the study in general: COVID-19 samples, acute and convalescent, were from the United States, Italy and Spain. Nucleic acid was either cDNA or gDNA, and it came from T cells, B-cell-depleted T cells, or PBMCs.

Unmatched junction bases numbered 12, after V lost 4 bases and J lost 10 bases. The germline gives CDR1 MGHRA, CDR2 YSYEKL. This CDR3 spans 15 amino acids. The table came from immunoSEQ multiplex PCR; TCRdb's copy has only in-frame clones and leaves some out. The sample consists of over 120,000 clones, around 88% of them appearing once. The material sequenced was peripheral blood. The TCR originated in a man aged 55 to 69 with active or convalescent COVID-19. The chain has TRBV4-1 and TRBJ2-1; 8 bases are a match to TRBD2. CDR3 sequence (DNA): TGCGCCAGCAGCCTGCGACTAGCGATGCCCCGAGAGCAGTTCTTC. Translated: CASSLRLAMPREQFF.